What follows are 19 T cell receptor beta chains derived from one specimen sequenced in a study of T cell changes during pregnancy in multiple sclerosis. Sequenced by immunoSEQ multiplex PCR; TCRdb stores in-frame clones only, minus some. The sample holds some 77,000 clones; 89% are singletons and the top ten take approximately 1.9%. Sequences were derived from peripheral blood, sampled before pregnancy. These receptors were obtained from a female donor with multiple sclerosis, enrolled in a pregnancy study.

The V gene is TRBV10-3, the J gene TRBJ2-7, with TRBD2 matching 10 bases. CDR3 length: 13 residues. Per germline, CDR1 ENHRY and CDR2 SYGVKD. V lost 11 bases to trimming and J lost 0 bases; unmatched junction nucleotides: 4. In DNA, the CDR3 is TGTGCCTCTCGGACTAGCGGCTCCTACGAGCAGTACTTC. Encoded protein: CASRTSGSYEQYF.

This sequence joins TRBV7-9 and TRBJ2-1; maybe TRBD2 (6 bases). Trimming took off 2 bases at V and 3 bases at J, with 11 bases between the two ends. There are 15 residues in the CDR3. CDR1 and CDR2 (germline): SEHNR, FQNEAQ (reference sequence). Here the CDR3 DNA reads TGTGCCAGCAGCTTACGGACTACAGTCTACAATGAGCAGTTCTTC. It encodes CASSLRTTVYNEQFF.

The V and J genes are TRBV19 and TRBJ1-5; tentative D call: TRBD1 (6 bases). Germline V lookup: CDR1 LNHDA, CDR2 SQIVND (reference sequence). CDR3 size: 14 residues. The V end was cut by 2 bases, the J end by 3 bases, with 8 bases between. CDR3 DNA sequence: TGTGCCAGTAGTATAACAGGGTTCAATCAGCCCCAGCATTTT. It codes for CASSITGFNQPQHF.

This clone was recorded only once. This sequence joins TRBV10-3 and TRBJ2-3, with TRBD2 matching over 9 bases. V dropped 4 bases and J dropped 4; count of bases not matched to a gene: 12. The CDR3 length is 17 residues. CDR1 is ENHRY, CDR2 SYGVKD, per germline. The chain's CDR3 is CAISGGNGGGVADTQYF. The CDR3 bases are TGTGCCATCAGTGGGGGAAATGGCGGGGGGGTGGCAGATACGCAGTATTTT.

The chain uses TRBV29-1 and TRBJ2-3, with 9 bases aligning to TRBD2. V lost 6 bases and J lost 5; bases outside the gene matches: 9. CDR1 and CDR2 from the germline V gene are SQVTM and ANQGSEA. The CDR3 totals 14 residues. The chain's CDR3 is CSVGAGGAGDTQYF. The CDR3 region has the DNA TGCAGCGTGGGAGCGGGGGGTGCGGGAGATACGCAGTATTTT.

This clone was detected once. The chain carries TRBV19 and TRBJ1-3; D is undetermined. V lost 5 bases and J lost 0, with 14 bases in between. The germline CDR1 and CDR2 sequences are LNHDA and SQIVND (reference sequence). The CDR3 has 16 residues. The CDR3 is CASSRPRGPSGNTIYF. In nucleotides, the CDR3 is TGTGCCAGTAGTCGGCCCCGGGGTCCCTCTGGAAACACCATATATTTT.

The gene calls are TRBV7-3 and TRBJ1-4; the match to TRBD1 covers 12 bases. Germline lookup yields CDR1 SGHTA and CDR2 FQGTGA. The V segment lost 5 bases and the J segment 2 bases; nucleotides outside the gene matches: 6. The CDR3 contains 17 residues. CDR3 region: CASSPRGQGATNEKLFF. The CDR3 coding sequence is TGTGCCAGCAGCCCACGGGGACAGGGGGCGACTAATGAAAAACTGTTTTTT. Full variable domain (rest looked up from reference TRBV7-3 and TRBJ1-4): GAGVSQTPSNKVTEKGKYVELRCDPISGHTALYWYRQSLGQGPEFLIYFQGTGAADDSGLPNDRFFAVRPEGSVSTLKIQRTERGDSAVYLCASSPRGQGATNEKLFFGSGTQLSVL.

V and J are TRBV2 and TRBJ1-6; D not resolved. The length of the CDR3 is 14 residues. V lost 7 bases and J 8 bases, leaving 15 bases between the germline ends. Germline assignment: CDR1 SNHLY and CDR2 FYNNEI. CDR3 DNA: TGTGCCAGCAAAGCCGACCGACGGGATTCACCCCTCCACTTT. Protein sequence: CASKADRRDSPLHF.

This chain uses TRBV11-3 with TRBJ2-3, with D possibly matching TRBD2 (7 bases). Germline V gene lookup returns CDR1 SGHNT and CDR2 YENEEA. The CDR3 contains 15 residues. The V end lost 5 bases, the J end lost 0 bases, and 12 bases lay between the germline ends. DNA of the CDR3: TGTGCCAGCAGCCCCCGGGGGGCTAGCACAGATACGCAGTATTTT. Encoded protein: CASSPRGASTDTQYF.

The chain links TRBV5-1 to TRBJ1-6; 8 bases line up with TRBD1. Germline V lookup: CDR1 SGHRS, CDR2 YFSETQ. After removal of 0 bases from V and 9 bases from J, the junction contained 11 bases not matched to a gene. The CDR3 extends over 17 amino acids. The chain's CDR3 is CASSLVETGVYGSPLHF. The CDR3 nucleotides read TGCGCCAGCAGCTTGGTTGAGACAGGGGTTTACGGTTCACCCCTCCACTTT.

V and J are TRBV9 and TRBJ2-1; 9 positions agree with TRBD1. V lost 0 bases and J lost 8; bases outside the gene matches: 9. The CDR3 runs 16 residues. Germline lookup yields CDR1 SGDLS and CDR2 YYNGEE. Here the CDR3 DNA reads TGTGCCAGCAGCGTAGATATAGGGACAGGGTCATATGAGCAGTTCTTC. Protein product: CASSVDIGTGSYEQFF.

The chain carries TRBV7-8 and TRBJ2-7, with 13 bases that match TRBD2. CDR3 length: 15 residues. Losses at the gene ends were 5 bases for V and 3 bases for J; bases not matched to a gene: 4. Germline assignment: CDR1 SGHVS and CDR2 FQNEAQ. The chain's CDR3 is CASSRTSGGNYEQYF. For the CDR3, the DNA is TGTGCCAGCAGCCGGACTAGCGGGGGAAACTACGAGCAGTACTTC.

J is TRBJ2-3 and V is TRBV4-2, with 12 bases fitting TRBD2. CDR3 length equals 17 residues. The trim removed 4 bases at V and 4 bases at J, leaving 9 bases unmatched. Germline V gene sequence: CDR1 LGHNA, CDR2 YNFKEQ. CDR3 sequence reads: CASSLRTSGENPDTQYF. The CDR3 DNA follows: TGTGCCAGCAGCCTCCGGACTAGCGGGGAGAACCCAGATACGCAGTATTTT.

The chain joins TRBV6-6 to TRBJ1-4; no firm D call. The CDR3 contains 11 residues. V dropped 7 bases and J dropped 11 bases, with 11 bases sitting between them. The germline V gene encodes CDR1 MNHNY and CDR2 SVGAGI (reference sequence). CDR3 DNA sequence: TGTGCCAGCACCAGACCGGGGAAACTGTTTTTT. Translating it yields CASTRPGKLFF.

V is TRBV6-6 and J is TRBJ2-3, with a weak D call TRBD1 (5 bases). Germline assignment: CDR1 MNHNY and CDR2 SVGAGI (reference sequence). Trimming removed 5 bases from V and 1 base from J, with 10 bases in between. The CDR3 totals 14 residues. The CDR3 DNA reads TGTGCCAGCAGTCAGGTAGGGGGCACAGATACGCAGTATTTT. Translation gives CASSQVGGTDTQYF.

The rearrangement joins TRBV7-2 to TRBJ1-2; D perhaps matches TRBD1 (5 bases). CDR3 length: 14 residues. Germline CDR1 and CDR2: SGHTA and FQGNSA. Trimming shortened V by 1 base and J by 6 bases, and 12 bases separated the two germline ends. In nucleotides, the CDR3 is TGTGCCAGCAGCTTAGTGGTGACAGTGGATGGCTACACCTTC. It translates to CASSLVVTVDGYTF.

The chain recombines TRBV6-8 with TRBJ2-4; D gene unclear. This CDR3 region has 11 residues. Germline values: CDR1 MNHGY, CDR2 SAAAGT. V gave up 7 bases and J gave up 6 bases, with 7 bases separating them. The CDR3 nucleotides are TGTGCCAGCAAGACACTAAACATTCAGTACTTC. Its protein is CASKTLNIQYF.

The chain employs TRBV2 and TRBJ1-1; TRBD1 agrees at 7 bases. V shed 6 bases and J 5 bases; nucleotides not matched to a gene: 6. This CDR3 region has 13 residues. Germline V CDR1 and CDR2: SNHLY, FYNNEI. In nucleotides, the CDR3 is TGTGCCAGCAGCGACAGGGTGGGAACTGAAGCTTTCTTT. Protein product: CASSDRVGTEAFF.

The chain couples TRBV7-2 to TRBJ1-1; maybe TRBD1 (5 bases). The CDR3 totals 14 residues. Germline assignment: CDR1 SGHTA and CDR2 FQGNSA. The V gene lost 3 bases and the J gene lost 4 bases, with 12 bases spanning the gap. The CDR3 spells CASSFRVSSTEAFF. CDR3 sequence (DNA): TGTGCCAGCAGCTTCAGGGTTAGTAGCACTGAAGCTTTCTTT.